One and the same sample provided the 25 T cell receptor beta chains below, sequenced in a study of CD8+ T cells in alopecia areata. After isolation, RNA underwent reverse transcription to generate cDNA as the sequencing template. This table comes from immunoSEQ multiplex PCR, and its TCRdb copy is limited to in-frame clones, with some not included. The sample holds over 100,000 clones, more than 40% seen once. Treatment here: oral pan-JAK inhibitor, 5-10 mg twice daily. The input for sequencing was CD4+ T cells sorted from blood, taken at week 4, from a patient treated with tofacitinib. The receptors were sampled from a human donor with alopecia areata.

The J gene is TRBJ1-1, the V gene TRBV5-1; D not resolved. The CDR3 contains 14 residues. V lost 2 bases to trimming and J lost 6 bases, with 14 bases between them. CDR1 and CDR2 from the germline V gene are SGHRS and YFSETQ. CDR3 nucleotides: TGCGCCAGCAGCTTCCTCGGGAGCCCCTCTGAAGCTTTCTTT. Its protein product is CASSFLGSPSEAFF. The variable domain in full, with the rest retrieved from reference TRBV5-1 and TRBJ1-1, is KAGVTQTPRYLIKTRGQQVTLSCSPISGHRSVSWYQQTPGQGLQFLFEYFSETQRNKGNFPGRFSGRQFSNSRSEMNVSTLELGDSALYLCASSFLGSPSEAFFGQGTRLTVV.

Written as DNA, the CDR3 is TGCGCCAGCAGCTTAAGGGCCGGGGCCAACGTCCTGACTTTC. Translation: CASSLRAGANVLTF. The rearrangement uses TRBV5-1 and TRBJ2-6; no firm D call. This CDR3 spans 14 amino acids. Trimming shortened V by 2 bases and J by 4 bases, and 7 bases separated the two germline ends. The germline CDR1 and CDR2 sequences are SGHRS and YFSETQ.

This clone was detected a few times. V and J are TRBV29-1 and TRBJ1-3; D is possibly TRBD1 (5 bases). V lost 5 bases and J lost 2, with 10 bases in between. Germline assignment: CDR1 SQVTM and CDR2 ANQGSEA. The CDR3 is made up of 13 amino acids. The CDR3 here is CSVSGTPGNTIYF. In DNA, the CDR3 is TGCAGCGTTTCCGGGACTCCTGGAAACACCATATATTTT.

In the case of this clone: The same CDR3 also results from other DNA sequences found in this sample. The CDR3 bases are TGTGCCAGCTCACGGGAAGGGACTGAAGCTTTCTTT. The encoded protein is CASSREGTEAFF. This rearrangement joins TRBV18 to TRBJ1-1; D not resolved. The CDR3 length is 12 residues. V lost 4 bases to trimming and J lost 5 bases, with 8 bases between them. Per germline, CDR1 KGHSH and CDR2 LQKENI.

V is TRBV5-4 and J is TRBJ2-1; TRBD2 matches at 11 bases. The CDR3 is 17 residues long. The V and J ends lost 4 bases and 3 bases, in that order; junction bases with no gene match: 9. From germline, CDR1 is SGHNT and CDR2 YYREEE (reference sequence). The CDR3 bases are TGTGCCAGCAGCGCTTTCTTTCTAGCGGGGGGCTACAATGAGCAGTTCTTC. It yields the protein CASSAFFLAGGYNEQFF.

This clone appeared a few times. The chain recombines TRBV30 with TRBJ2-1; 7 bases are a match to TRBD2. CDR3 length: 14 amino acids. Germline-derived CDR1 and CDR2 are GTSNPN and SVGIG (reference sequence). V trimming: 4 bases; J trimming: 2 bases; junction bases outside the gene matches: 5. The chain's CDR3 is CAWKSGAPYNEQFF. The CDR3 coding sequence is TGTGCCTGGAAGAGCGGGGCCCCCTACAATGAGCAGTTCTTC.

This chain connects TRBV5-1 to TRBJ2-6; 7 nucleotides agree with TRBD1. The germline CDR1 and CDR2 sequences are SGHRS and YFSETQ. The CDR3 length is 16 residues. V was pared by 5 bases and J by 1 base, with 6 bases of the junction left unmatched. The CDR3 nucleotides are TGCGCCAGCAGAAATCAACAGGGGTCTGGGGCCAACGTCCTGACTTTC. It translates to CASRNQQGSGANVLTF.

J is TRBJ2-6 and V is TRBV5-6, with D unresolved. The CDR3 loop spans 15 amino acids. Germline CDR1 SGHDT, CDR2 YYEEEE. V was clipped by 0 bases and J by 1 base, with 5 bases between them. The CDR3 region has the DNA TGTGCCAGCAGCTTGGACTTTTCTGGGGCCAACGTCCTGACTTTC. It is translated as CASSLDFSGANVLTF.

This chain's CDR3 is CASSLEVSHTEAFF. The CDR3 bases are TGCGCCAGCAGCTTGGAGGTGAGCCACACTGAAGCTTTCTTT. V gene TRBV5-1 combines with J gene TRBJ1-1, with D unresolved. V was clipped by 0 bases and J by 3 bases, with 9 bases between them. Germline V gene data show CDR1 as SGHRS and CDR2 as YFSETQ. This CDR3 is 14 amino acids long.

This chain uses TRBV2 with TRBJ1-4; D remains unclear. The germline gives CDR1 SNHLY, CDR2 FYNNEI. The CDR3 consists of 14 residues. V lost 10 bases, J lost 0 bases, and 12 bases lay in between. The CDR3 reads CAMRASATNEKLFF. CDR3 in DNA: TGTGCCATGAGGGCTTCTGCAACTAATGAAAAACTGTTTTTT.

The count of this clone is one. This chain uses TRBV5-1 with TRBJ1-2; D might be TRBD1 (5 bases). This CDR3 is built from 15 residues. V lost 6 bases and J lost 2, with 17 bases in between. Looked up from germline, CDR1 is SGHRS and CDR2 is YFSETQ. CDR3 protein: CASTPGAGRNYGYTF. Written as DNA, the CDR3 is TGCGCCAGCACACCGGGAGCAGGGCGGAACTATGGCTACACCTTC.

The genes are TRBV4-1 and TRBJ2-2; TRBD1 agrees at 7 bases. J gave up 6 bases and V 3 bases, and 16 bases lay outside the gene matches. The germline V gene has CDR1 MGHRA and CDR2 YSYEKL. The CDR3 totals 18 residues. The chain's CDR3 is CASSQFIDRARYAGELFF. CDR3 in DNA: TGCGCCAGCAGCCAGTTTATTGACAGGGCCAGATACGCCGGGGAGCTGTTTTTT.

This clone has more than one count but fewer than ten. The chain carries TRBV14 and TRBJ2-2; TRBD1 matches at 7 bases. V dropped 2 bases and J dropped 8; count of bases not matched to a gene: 8. Looked up from germline, CDR1 is SGHDN and CDR2 is FVKESK. This CDR3 has 15 amino acids. This chain's CDR3 is CASSQSKGAIGELFF. The CDR3, as DNA: TGTGCCAGCAGCCAATCTAAGGGGGCGATTGGGGAGCTGTTTTTT.

This clone was observed a handful of times. The gene calls are TRBV7-2 and TRBJ2-3; the match to TRBD2 covers 11 bases. Germline trimming cut 5 bases from V and 6 bases from J; bases unmatched to any gene: 10. Germline V gene lookup returns CDR1 SGHTA and CDR2 FQGNSA. This CDR3 contains 16 residues. The CDR3 protein is CASSPGTSGGSDTQYF. The CDR3 region has the DNA TGTGCCAGCAGCCCGGGGACTAGCGGAGGGTCCGATACGCAGTATTTT. Looking up the rest from reference TRBV7-2 and TRBJ2-3 gives the full variable domain: GAGVSQSPSNKVTEKGKDVELRCDPISGHTALYWYRQSLGQGLEFLIYFQGNSAPDKSGLPSDRFSAERTGGSVSTLTIQRTQQEDSAVYLCASSPGTSGGSDTQYFGPGTRLTVL.

This clone was found once. The rearrangement joins TRBV30 to TRBJ2-3, with D possibly TRBD1 on 6 matching bases. The CDR3 totals 16 residues. Between the trimmed V and J ends, which lost 2 bases and 1 base, there was a span of 16 bases. CDR1 GTSNPN and CDR2 SVGIG come from the germline V gene (reference sequence). This CDR3 reads CAWSISRTVRTDTQYF. CDR3 DNA: TGTGCCTGGAGTATTTCCAGGACAGTGCGCACAGATACGCAGTATTTT.

This clone was seen only once. V gene TRBV30 combines with J gene TRBJ1-5; 9 positions match TRBD1. Trimming took 2 bases from V and 3 from J; bases not matched to a gene: 14. Germline CDR1 reads GTSNPN; CDR2 reads SVGIG (reference sequence). CDR3 length equals 18 residues. CDR3 in DNA: TGTGCCTGGAGTCCTTCTCCGGGACAGGGTTTTTCCAATCAGCCCCAGCATTTT. Its protein is CAWSPSPGQGFSNQPQHF.

This clone has only a few counts. This sequence joins TRBV5-1 and TRBJ2-3; D gene ambiguous. CDR1 and CDR2 from the germline V gene are SGHRS and YFSETQ. The CDR3 consists of 12 residues. V was trimmed by 4 bases and J by 6 bases, leaving 9 bases between them. The CDR3 here is CASSADSDTQYF. The CDR3 DNA follows: TGCGCCAGCAGCGCCGACTCGGATACGCAGTATTTT.

This clone has just a few counts. The chain has TRBV27 and TRBJ1-5, with D perhaps matching TRBD1 (5 bases). There are 15 residues in the CDR3. The germline gives CDR1 MNHEY, CDR2 SMNVEV (reference sequence). V lost 3 bases and J 2 bases, leaving 11 bases between the germline ends. CDR3 DNA: TGTGCCAGCAGTTTCGTTTCAGGGCGCAATCAGCCCCAGCATTTT. It translates to CASSFVSGRNQPQHF.

This clone was counted a few times. The chain links TRBV18 to TRBJ1-5; 10 bases are a match to TRBD1. V lost 3 bases, J lost 1 base, and 6 bases stayed unmatched. The germline gives CDR1 KGHSH, CDR2 LQKENI. This CDR3 has 17 amino acids. The CDR3 region has the DNA TGTGCCAGCTCACCGCGACAGGGGGCGGAAAGCAATCAGCCCCAGCATTTT. As protein: CASSPRQGAESNQPQHF.

This sequence joins TRBV5-1 and TRBJ1-2; no firm D call. The CDR3 contains 13 residues. Between the trimmed V and J ends, which lost 0 bases and 8 bases, there was a span of 11 bases. The germline V gene encodes CDR1 SGHRS and CDR2 YFSETQ. The CDR3 DNA reads as TGCGCCAGCAGCTTGGGGGAAACTGTCGGCTACACCTTC. This encodes CASSLGETVGYTF. Complete variable domain (other parts from reference TRBV5-1 and TRBJ1-2): KAGVTQTPRYLIKTRGQQVTLSCSPISGHRSVSWYQQTPGQGLQFLFEYFSETQRNKGNFPGRFSGRQFSNSRSEMNVSTLELGDSALYLCASSLGETVGYTFGSGTRLTVV.

This sequence joins TRBV30 and TRBJ2-6; D is perhaps TRBD1 or TRBD2 (5 bases each). Trimming removed 4 bases from V and 4 bases from J, with 14 bases in between. Germline V lookup: CDR1 GTSNPN, CDR2 SVGIG (reference sequence). The CDR3 is made up of 15 amino acids. CDR3: CAWTRGADGANVLTF. The CDR3 DNA reads as TGTGCCTGGACCCGAGGGGCGGACGGGGCCAACGTCCTGACTTTC.

This clone has only one observation. The rearrangement joins TRBV6-1 to TRBJ1-5; D ambiguous. The germline V gene has CDR1 MNHNS and CDR2 SASEGT. V lost 8 bases and J 5 bases, leaving 13 bases between the germline ends. The CDR3 is 13 residues long. CDR3 loop: CASESRGDQPQHF. DNA of the CDR3: TGTGCCAGCGAAAGTCGGGGTGATCAGCCCCAGCATTTT.

This rearrangement joins TRBV6-1 to TRBJ1-1; 8 nucleotides agree with TRBD1. Germline V CDR1 and CDR2: MNHNS, SASEGT. The CDR3 has 14 amino acids. Germline trimming cut 7 bases from V and 1 base from J; bases unmatched to any gene: 5. CDR3 sequence: CASIGQGSNTEAFF. CDR3 DNA sequence: TGTGCCAGCATCGGACAGGGCTCGAACACTGAAGCTTTCTTT.

This clone was observed a handful of times. The chain uses TRBV5-5 and TRBJ2-1, with D perhaps given as TRBD1 or TRBD2 (5 bases each). Trimming removed 4 bases from V and 3 bases from J, with 14 bases in between. The CDR3 contains 15 residues. In germline, CDR1 is SGHKS, CDR2 YYEKEE (reference sequence). Here the CDR3 reads CASSRGPGNYNEQFF. The CDR3 nucleotides are TGTGCCAGCAGCCGGGGACCAGGGAACTACAATGAGCAGTTCTTC.

The chain combines TRBV7-9 with TRBJ2-7; 8 bases map to TRBD2. Germline-derived CDR1 and CDR2 are SEHNR and FQNEAQ (reference sequence). The V gene end was trimmed by 5 bases and the J gene end by 4 bases; junction bases not matched to a gene: 4. CDR3 length equals 13 residues. The CDR3 DNA reads TGTGCCAGCAGCGAGGGACTAGTTTACGAGCAGTACTTC. Its protein product is CASSEGLVYEQYF.